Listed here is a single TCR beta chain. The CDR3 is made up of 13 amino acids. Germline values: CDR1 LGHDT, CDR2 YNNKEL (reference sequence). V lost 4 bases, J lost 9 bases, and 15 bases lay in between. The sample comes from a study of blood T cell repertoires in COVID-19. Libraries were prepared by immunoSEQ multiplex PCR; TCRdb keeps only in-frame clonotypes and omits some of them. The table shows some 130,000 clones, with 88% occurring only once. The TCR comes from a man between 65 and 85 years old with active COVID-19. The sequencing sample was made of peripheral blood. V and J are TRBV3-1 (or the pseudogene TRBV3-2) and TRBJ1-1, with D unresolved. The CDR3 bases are TGTGCCAGCAGCCCCCAGACTCCTAAAAAAGCTTTCTTT. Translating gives CASSPQTPKKAFF.